Below, 6 T cell receptor beta chains from the same sample are listed, as sequenced in a study of control samples from healthy donors and cancer patients. Assay used: immunoSEQ multiplex PCR; TCRdb lists only in-frame clones, some missing. This sample has 70,000 to 85,000 clones, with 84% found just once. What was sequenced was PBMCs. Receptor source: a man aged 55 to 70 with head and neck cancer.

This clone came up a few times. V and J are TRBV5-5 and TRBJ1-6; D ambiguous. The CDR3 consists of 17 residues. Germline-derived CDR1 and CDR2 are SGHKS and YYEKEE (reference sequence). Trimming removed 5 bases from V and 5 bases from J, with 20 bases in between. Here the CDR3 reads CASSVSSVDRNNSPLHF. CDR3 in DNA: TGTGCCAGCAGTGTCTCCTCCGTTGATCGTAATAATTCACCCCTCCACTTT.

The chain couples TRBV2 to TRBJ2-5; D ambiguous. CDR1 is SNHLY, CDR2 FYNNEI, per germline. V was pared by 10 bases and J by 7 bases, with 22 bases between. There are 14 residues in the CDR3. In DNA, the CDR3 is TGTGCCATTCGACAAAAGCCCCCTGTAGGGACCCAGTACTTC. Its translation is CAIRQKPPVGTQYF. The whole variable domain, filled in from reference TRBV2 and TRBJ2-5, reads EPEVTQTPSHQVTQMGQEVILRCVPISNHLYFYWYRQILGQKVEFLVSFYNNEISEKSEIFDDQFSVERPDGSNFTLKIRSTKLEDSAMYFCAIRQKPPVGTQYFGPGTRLLVL.

This clone was seen once. The chain combines TRBV18 with TRBJ2-1; D unclear. Germline assignment: CDR1 KGHSH and CDR2 LQKENI. V lost 0 bases to trimming and J lost 6 bases, with 6 bases between them. This CDR3 has 13 amino acids. The CDR3 loop reads CASSPPGSNEQFF. The CDR3 DNA reads TGTGCCAGCTCACCACCTGGATCCAATGAGCAGTTCTTC.

The rearrangement links TRBV9 to TRBJ2-3, with D hard to call. Germline CDR1 SGDLS, CDR2 YYNGEE. Trimming stripped 2 bases from V and 4 bases from J, with 11 bases between. This CDR3 has 14 residues. The CDR3 coding sequence is TGTGCCAGCAGCGTCCAGAAGGTCGCAGATACGCAGTATTTT. Residues: CASSVQKVADTQYF.

In its sample, this clone was seen once. The rearrangement uses TRBV7-6 and TRBJ2-3; 7 nucleotides match TRBD1. The junction had 8 bases not matched to a gene; V was cut back by 5 bases and J by 6 bases. Germline CDR1 and CDR2: SGHVS and FNYEAQ. The CDR3 runs 14 residues. The CDR3 region is CASSPKVQGDTQYF. The CDR3, as DNA: TGTGCCAGCAGCCCCAAGGTACAGGGGGATACGCAGTATTTT.

The rearrangement links TRBV24-1 to TRBJ2-5; 8 bases fit TRBD1. The CDR3 has 13 amino acids. The germline V gene encodes CDR1 KGHDR and CDR2 SFDVKD. J lost 5 bases, V lost 9 bases, and 7 bases had no gene match. The CDR3 DNA reads TGTGCCACCGGGCAGGGGGCGCGGGAGACCCAGTACTTC. It specifies CATGQGARETQYF.